This TCR beta chain was identified during a study of CD8+ T cells in alopecia areata. Study context: Each day, treated patients took oral tofacitinib twice, at 5 to 10 mg per dose.

The CDR3 has 12 residues. Trimming at V came to 6 bases and at J to 5 bases, leaving 4 bases not matched to a gene. CDR1 SQVTM and CDR2 ANQGSEA come from the germline V gene. RNA was extracted and reverse transcribed into cDNA as the sequencing template. Data came from immunoSEQ multiplex PCR; TCRdb stores just in-frame clones and leaves some out. This table holds about 180,000 clones, about 63% found once. This sequence originates from a human donor with alopecia areata. Specimen: CD4+ T cells sorted from blood, collected at week 0. The chain employs TRBV29-1 and TRBJ1-2, with 9 nucleotides matching TRBD1. In DNA form, the CDR3 reads TGCAGCGTCCGGGGACAGGGTTATGGCTACACCTTC. Its translation is CSVRGQGYGYTF.